Sequencing of this TCR beta chain was carried out in a study of T cells after yellow fever vaccination. General study findings and limits: Detected again after the booster were most primary-vaccination clones, at 95% to 98% CD4 and nearly 90% CD8. In FACS-sorted repertoires, abundant clonotypes from the bulk population could appear as contaminants. Weaker, the secondary response peaked sooner, at day 5 versus 15.

TCRdb reprocessed the 5' RACE reads via MiXCR and lists one record per CDR3 protein. The data contain under 700,000 distinct CDR3 sequences, less than 20% of them singletons. V was cut by 0 bases and J by 4 bases, with 7 bases left in between. Per the germline V gene, CDR1 is SGHRS and CDR2 is YFSETQ. The CDR3 sequence is 14 residues long. The table lists this clonotype with a few counts. Its specificity is not known. This receptor was identified in a man aged 18 to 30 who received the YFV17D yellow fever vaccine. The genes are TRBV5-1 and TRBJ1-4; D is undetermined. The sample in question was PBMCs, obtained less than 6 days after the first yellow fever vaccination. CDR3 sequence: CASSLDASNEKLFF. The CDR3 DNA is TGCGCCAGCAGCTTGGATGCAAGTAATGAAAAACTGTTTTTT.